Reported below is one T cell receptor (beta chain). The specificity of this receptor is unknown. No much larger clonotype is one base removed from it; base qualities were not supplied. These data are taken from a study of CD8 T cells in ankylosing spondylitis (dated by TCRdb to about 2017). Context from the whole study: To find TCR variants linked to disease, the study profiled T cell receptor beta repertoires in ankylosing spondylitis patients and healthy donors. Peripheral blood was sampled, and synovial fluid was also collected from ankylosing spondylitis patients. The full study cohort comprised around 25 ankylosing spondylitis patients and some 100 healthy donors.

CDR1 and CDR2 were assigned from the germline V gene as SGHVS and FNYEAQ. The germline V and J ends show losses of 5 bases and 3 bases respectively, and no gene match explains 11 bases of the junction. The CDR3 has 16 amino acids, counting the end cysteine and phenylalanine. CDR3 DNA only is kept here, 48 bases in frame from base 1. TCRdb records Illumina HiSeq 2500 as the sequencer. Quantitative 5'-RACE with molecular barcodes was the method used to prepare the TCR beta libraries. In the authors' own workflow: To identify disease-linked TCR variants, a new computational method was used, one built on a probabilistic model of VDJ rearrangement. In TCRdb, the public reads were trimmed at Q25 with fastp and aligned with MiXCR, with productive beta chains retained. Entries that share a CDR3 protein sequence are merged under the most common genes and DNA. The V and J calls shown here were made by TCRdb, not taken from the authors' results. The sample records roughly 200,000 distinct CDR3 sequences, 9.5% to 15% of which are singletons. The ten largest clonotypes hold approximately 15% of the sample.

General findings and caveats noted by the study authors: In peripheral blood, the disease-linked clones were found at relatively low frequencies and had a CD8+ phenotype. A TCR beta motif made up of several highly homologous amino acid variants appeared to be characteristic of blood from ankylosing spondylitis patients. Some motif variants were previously reported in synovial fluid and blood of reactive arthritis patients, suggesting common disease-initiation mechanisms. Significant enrichment of the disease-linked clones was reported in matched synovial fluid samples from ankylosing spondylitis patients.

The origin of this receptor is a male donor with ankylosing spondylitis or in good health (not recorded which). The specimen was blood, either unsorted or a sorted T cell fraction (not recorded which). The rearranged segments are TRBV7-6 and TRBJ2-3, with TRBD1 matching 7 junction bases. The DNA sequence follows: TGTGCCAGCAGCGACCCCTCGGGACAGACAACAGATACGCAGTATTTT. The resulting protein is CASSDPSGQTTDTQYF. Joined to the reference TRBV7-6 and TRBJ2-3 proteins, this CDR3 gives the full variable domain: GAGVSQSPRYKVTKRGQDVALRCDPISGHVSLYWYRQALGQGPEFLTYFNYEAQQDKSGLPNDRFSAERPEGSISTLTIQRTEQRDSAMYRCASSDPSGQTTDTQYFGPGTRLTVL.